The source of this T cell receptor (beta chain) is a study of blood T cell repertoires in COVID-19. Original processing notes: Amplification of reference gene primers was used by the study to estimate nucleated cell counts. Profiling relied on immunoSEQ multiplex PCR, and the TCRdb table lists in-frame clones only, not all of them. V, J and clone size are taken as reported in that table, and D and trimming were inferred from the DNA itself. The sample carries tens of thousands of clones, 81% recorded once. Germline V gene lookup returns CDR1 MGHRA and CDR2 YSYEKL. V shed 1 base, J shed 5 bases, and the junction held 5 bases outside the gene matches. This CDR3 is built from 15 residues.

The sequencing input was peripheral blood. The receptor comes from a man older than 75 with COVID-19, enrolled during active disease. The gene calls are TRBV4-1 and TRBJ1-5, with TRBD1 identical over 7 bases. DNA for the CDR3: TGCGCCAGCAGCCAAGGACAGGGAAGCTATCAGCCCCAGCATTTT. Encoded protein: CASSQGQGSYQPQHF.